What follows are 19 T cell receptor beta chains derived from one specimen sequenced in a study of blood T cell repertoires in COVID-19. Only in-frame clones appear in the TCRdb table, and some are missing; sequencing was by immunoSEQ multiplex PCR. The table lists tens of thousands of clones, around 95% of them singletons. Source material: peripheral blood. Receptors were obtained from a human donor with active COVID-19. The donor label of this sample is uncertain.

CDR3 residues: CASSQDSLGAYEQYF. For the CDR3, the DNA is TGCGCCAGCAGCCAGGACAGCCTGGGGGCCTACGAGCAGTACTTC. The genes are TRBV5-1 and TRBJ2-7, with TRBD1 as a possible D gene (6 bases). The germline V gene has CDR1 SGHRS and CDR2 YFSETQ. V lost 4 bases and J 2 bases, leaving 16 bases between the germline ends. The CDR3 has 15 residues.

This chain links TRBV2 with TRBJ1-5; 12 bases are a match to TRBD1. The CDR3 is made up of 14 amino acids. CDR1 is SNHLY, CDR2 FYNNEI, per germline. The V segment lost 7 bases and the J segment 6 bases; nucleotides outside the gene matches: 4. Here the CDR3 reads CASTGTGGFQPQHF. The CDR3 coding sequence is TGTGCCAGCACCGGGACAGGGGGCTTTCAGCCCCAGCATTTT.

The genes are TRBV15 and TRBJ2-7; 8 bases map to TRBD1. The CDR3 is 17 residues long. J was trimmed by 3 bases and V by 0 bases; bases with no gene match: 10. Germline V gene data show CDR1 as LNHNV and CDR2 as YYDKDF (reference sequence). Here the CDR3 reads CATSRDFPDRDNYEQYF. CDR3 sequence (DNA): TGTGCCACCAGCAGAGATTTCCCGGACAGGGATAACTACGAGCAGTACTTC.

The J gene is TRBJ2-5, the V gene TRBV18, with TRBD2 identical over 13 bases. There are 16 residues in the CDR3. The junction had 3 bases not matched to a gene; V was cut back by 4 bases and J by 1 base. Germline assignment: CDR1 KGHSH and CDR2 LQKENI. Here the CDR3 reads CASSRTSGGSQETQYF. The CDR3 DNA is TGTGCCAGCTCACGGACTAGCGGGGGATCCCAAGAGACCCAGTACTTC.

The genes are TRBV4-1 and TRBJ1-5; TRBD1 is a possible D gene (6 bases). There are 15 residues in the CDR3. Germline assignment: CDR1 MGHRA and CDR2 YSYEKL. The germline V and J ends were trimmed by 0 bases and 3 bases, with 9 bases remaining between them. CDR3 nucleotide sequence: TGCGCCAGCAGCCAAGATGGGGGCCCCAATCAGCCCCAGCATTTT. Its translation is CASSQDGGPNQPQHF.

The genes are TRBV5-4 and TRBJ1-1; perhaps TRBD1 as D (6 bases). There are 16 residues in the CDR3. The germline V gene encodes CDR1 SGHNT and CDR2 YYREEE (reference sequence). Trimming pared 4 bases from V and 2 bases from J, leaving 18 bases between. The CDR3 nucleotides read TGTGCCAGCAGCCCGGGCGCTTACAGGGCAAACACTGAAGCTTTCTTT. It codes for CASSPGAYRANTEAFF.

The CDR3 sequence is CATSRADRGDPDTQYF. For the CDR3, the DNA is TGTGCCACCAGCAGAGCGGACAGGGGGGACCCAGATACGCAGTATTTT. The rearrangement joins TRBV15 to TRBJ2-3; 10 bases fit TRBD1. CDR3 length equals 16 residues. With V trimmed by 1 base and J by 4 bases, 5 bases remained unmatched. Germline V CDR1 and CDR2: LNHNV, YYDKDF (reference sequence).

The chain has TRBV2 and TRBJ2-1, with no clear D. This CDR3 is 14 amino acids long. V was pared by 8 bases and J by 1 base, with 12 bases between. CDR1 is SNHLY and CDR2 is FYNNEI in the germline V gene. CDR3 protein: CASHTLWSYNEQFF. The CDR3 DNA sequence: TGTGCCAGCCATACTTTGTGGTCCTACAATGAGCAGTTCTTC.

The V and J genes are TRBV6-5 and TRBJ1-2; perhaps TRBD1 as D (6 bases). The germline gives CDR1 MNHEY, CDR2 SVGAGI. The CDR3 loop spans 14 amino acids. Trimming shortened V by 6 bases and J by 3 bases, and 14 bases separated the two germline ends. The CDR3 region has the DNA TGTGCCAGCAGCTGGCTCGAGGGGGACTATGGCTACACCTTC. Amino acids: CASSWLEGDYGYTF.

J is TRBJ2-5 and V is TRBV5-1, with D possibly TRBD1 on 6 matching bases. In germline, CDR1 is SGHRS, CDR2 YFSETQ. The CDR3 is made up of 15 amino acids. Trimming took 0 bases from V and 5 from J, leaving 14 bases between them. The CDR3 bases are TGCGCCAGCAGCTTGGGTTTGGGGGCAGGGGAGACCCAGTACTTC. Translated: CASSLGLGAGETQYF.

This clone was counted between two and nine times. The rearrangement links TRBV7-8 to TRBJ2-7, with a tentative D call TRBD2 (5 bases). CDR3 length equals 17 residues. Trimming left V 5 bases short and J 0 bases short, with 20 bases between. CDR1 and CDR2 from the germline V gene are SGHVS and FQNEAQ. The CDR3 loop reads CASSRRSVVISSYEQYF. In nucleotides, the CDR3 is TGTGCCAGCAGCAGACGTAGCGTAGTTATTAGCTCCTACGAGCAGTACTTC.

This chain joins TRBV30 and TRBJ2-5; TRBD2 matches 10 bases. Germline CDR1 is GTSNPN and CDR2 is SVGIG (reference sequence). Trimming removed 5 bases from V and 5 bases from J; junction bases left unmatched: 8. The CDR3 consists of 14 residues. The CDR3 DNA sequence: TGTGCCTGGCGTAAAAGCGGGGGGGGTGAGACCCAGTACTTC. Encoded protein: CAWRKSGGGETQYF.

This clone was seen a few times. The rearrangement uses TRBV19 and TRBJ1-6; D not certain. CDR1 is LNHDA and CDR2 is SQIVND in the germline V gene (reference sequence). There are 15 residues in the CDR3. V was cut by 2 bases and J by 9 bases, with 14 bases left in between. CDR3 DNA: TGTGCCAGTAGTATAAGTGCGGGGAGTAGTTCACCCCTCCACTTT. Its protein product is CASSISAGSSSPLHF.

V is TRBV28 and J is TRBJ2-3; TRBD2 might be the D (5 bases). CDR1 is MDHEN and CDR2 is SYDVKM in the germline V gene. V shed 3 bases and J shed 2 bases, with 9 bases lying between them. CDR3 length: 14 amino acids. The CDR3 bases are TGTGCCAGCAGTTTCTCGCGGGTCACAGATACGCAGTATTTT. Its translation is CASSFSRVTDTQYF.

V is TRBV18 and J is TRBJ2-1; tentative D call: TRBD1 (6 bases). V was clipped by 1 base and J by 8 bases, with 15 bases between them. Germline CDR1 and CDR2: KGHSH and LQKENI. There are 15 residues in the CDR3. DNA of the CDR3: TGTGCCAGCTCACCACGTCAGGGGATTGGGGATGAGCAGTTCTTC. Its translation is CASSPRQGIGDEQFF. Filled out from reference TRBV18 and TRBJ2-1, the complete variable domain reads NAGVMQNPRHLVRRRGQEARLRCSPMKGHSHVYWYRQLPEEGLKFMVYLQKENIIDESGMPKERFSAEFPKEGPSILRIQQVVRGDSAAYFCASSPRQGIGDEQFFGPGTRLTVL.

This CDR3 reads CASSGNEQFF. The CDR3 nucleotides read TGTGCCAGCAGCGGTAATGAGCAGTTCTTC. The V gene is TRBV6-6, the J gene TRBJ2-1; no clear D. Trimming left V 6 bases short and J 7 bases short, with 4 bases between. CDR1 and CDR2 from the germline V gene are MNHNY and SVGAGI (reference sequence). There are 10 residues in the CDR3.

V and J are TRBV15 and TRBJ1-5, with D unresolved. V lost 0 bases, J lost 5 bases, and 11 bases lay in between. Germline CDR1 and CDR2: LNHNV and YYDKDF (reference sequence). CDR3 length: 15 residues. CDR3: CATSRDNAGDQPQHF. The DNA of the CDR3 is TGTGCCACCAGCAGAGATAACGCGGGAGATCAGCCCCAGCATTTT.

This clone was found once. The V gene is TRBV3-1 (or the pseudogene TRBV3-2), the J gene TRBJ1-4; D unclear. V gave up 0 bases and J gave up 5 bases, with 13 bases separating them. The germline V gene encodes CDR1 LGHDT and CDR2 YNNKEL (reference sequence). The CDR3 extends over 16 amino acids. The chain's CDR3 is CASSQDLLGRNEKLFF. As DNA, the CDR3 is TGTGCCAGCAGCCAAGACTTGTTAGGGAGGAATGAAAAACTGTTTTTT.

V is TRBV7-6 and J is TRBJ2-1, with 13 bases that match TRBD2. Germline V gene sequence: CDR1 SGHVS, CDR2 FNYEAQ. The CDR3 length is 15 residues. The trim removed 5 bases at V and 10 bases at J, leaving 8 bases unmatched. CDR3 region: CASSRTSGGAGEQFF. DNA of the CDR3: TGTGCCAGCAGCCGTACTAGCGGGGGGGCTGGGGAGCAGTTCTTC. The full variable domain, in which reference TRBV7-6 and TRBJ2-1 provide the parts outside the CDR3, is GAGVSQSPRYKVTKRGQDVALRCDPISGHVSLYWYRQALGQGPEFLTYFNYEAQQDKSGLPNDRFSAERPEGSISTLTIQRTEQRDSAMYRCASSRTSGGAGEQFFGPGTRLTVL.